These T cell receptor beta chains were read from a single sample in a study of T-cell memory formation after mild COVID-19. Each CDR3 protein gets one entry after TCRdb re-called the 5' RACE reads with MiXCR. The sample holds some 250,000 distinct CDR3 sequences, roughly 17% seen once. The specimen sequenced was PBMCs or a T cell subset sorted from them (not recorded which). The receptors come from a man in his late teens or twenties who had mild COVID-19 (a few samples of this study predate the infection). Cell type and time point are not known. CDR3s include the opening cysteine and the closing phenylalanine or tryptophan. The order of the fields is clone size, J gene, D gene, V gene, CDR3 protein, CDR3 DNA. The D gene is left open where the match is weak. The size field is filled for only some rows; it gives once, few, many or a size class.

>many|TRBJ2-4|-|TRBV6-5
CASSYQAGLAKNIQYF
TGTGCCAGCAGTTACCAGGCGGGGCTAGCCAAAAACATTCAGTACTTC
>few|TRBJ2-1|-|TRBV20-1
CSASPVFEQFF
TGCAGTGCTAGCCCAGTCTTTGAGCAGTTCTTC
>few|TRBJ1-2|-|TRBV4-3
CASSQDLQDFYGYTF
TGCGCCAGCAGCCAAGATTTACAGGACTTCTATGGCTACACCTTC
>few|TRBJ2-2|-|TRBV4-3
CASSQDVGNTGELFF
TGCGCCAGCAGCCAAGATGTAGGCAACACCGGGGAGCTGTTTTTT
>-|TRBJ1-3|-|TRBV20-1
CSASGYRVSGNTIYF
TGCAGTGCTAGCGGGTACAGGGTGTCTGGAAACACCATATATTTT
>many|TRBJ2-7|-|TRBV6-5
CASSSQGEQYF
TGTGCCAGCAGTTCCCAAGGCGAGCAGTACTTC
>-|TRBJ1-5|-|TRBV7-6
CASSLQTGLNQPQHF
TGTGCCAGCAGCTTACAGACGGGGTTAAATCAGCCCCAGCATTTT
>-|TRBJ2-2|TRBD1|TRBV18
CASSNRGSNTGELFF
TGTGCCAGCTCAAACAGGGGATCGAACACCGGGGAGCTGTTTTTT
>-|TRBJ2-1|-|TRBV5-1
CASSQLEANEQFF
TGCGCCAGCAGCCAGCTGGAAGCCAATGAGCAGTTCTTC
>-|TRBJ2-1|-|TRBV12-3/TRBV12-4
CASSQPDSSEQFF
TGTGCCAGCAGTCAGCCGGACAGCTCGGAGCAGTTCTTC
>-|TRBJ2-2|-|TRBV12-3/TRBV12-4
CASSFLGPNTGELFF
TGTGCCAGCAGTTTTCTGGGGCCGAACACCGGGGAGCTGTTTTTT
>few|TRBJ2-3|-|TRBV5-1
CASSFTDSTDTQYF
TGCGCCAGCAGCTTCACAGATAGCACAGATACGCAGTATTTT
>few|TRBJ2-3|TRBD2|TRBV5-8
CASTAGATSGDLDTQYF
TGTGCCAGCACCGCGGGGGCGACTAGCGGGGATCTAGATACGCAGTATTTT
>many|TRBJ2-4|TRBD1|TRBV7-8
CASSLTHGQGENIQYF
TGTGCCAGCAGCTTAACTCATGGACAGGGGGAAAACATTCAGTACTTC
>-|TRBJ1-1|-|TRBV5-4
CASRTLETQAFF
TGTGCCAGCAGGACATTAGAAACACAAGCTTTCTTT
>few|TRBJ2-1|TRBD2|TRBV6-1
CASSELLAVGDEQFF
TGTGCCAGCAGTGAATTACTAGCGGTGGGTGATGAGCAGTTCTTC
>-|TRBJ2-3|-|TRBV7-7
CASSDSGHSTDTQYF
TGTGCTAGCAGCGATAGCGGCCACAGCACAGATACGCAGTATTTT
>-|TRBJ2-6|-|TRBV4-1
CASSQSPGGVGWANVLTF
TGCGCCAGCAGCCAAAGTCCTGGGGGAGTTGGGTGGGCCAACGTCCTGACTTTC
>-|TRBJ1-2|-|TRBV20-1
CSARDFKGPNGYTF
TGCAGTGCTAGAGATTTCAAGGGGCCGAATGGCTACACCTTC
>few|TRBJ1-4|-|TRBV27
CASSPPGPPSLFF
TGTGCCAGCAGTCCTCCGGGACCCCCCTCGCTGTTTTTT
>-|TRBJ1-5|-|TRBV27
CASSRAASYNQPQHF
TGTGCCAGCAGCCGGGCGGCATCGTACAATCAGCCCCAGCATTTT
>-|TRBJ1-3|-|TRBV4-2
CASSQDPGGGNTIYF
TGTGCCAGCAGCCAAGATCCTGGGGGTGGAAACACCATATATTTT
>-|TRBJ2-5|-|TRBV10-3
CAISEPGVRLETQYF
TGTGCCATCAGTGAGCCAGGGGTACGCCTAGAGACCCAGTACTTC
>-|TRBJ2-3|-|TRBV6-5
CASSYGGPGGTQYF
TGTGCCAGCAGTTACGGGGGGCCCGGGGGTACGCAGTATTTT
>-|TRBJ2-3|-|TRBV9
CASSAYRASDTQYF
TGTGCCAGCAGCGCCTACAGGGCATCAGATACGCAGTATTTT
>-|TRBJ1-1|TRBD1|TRBV5-6
CASSFGTGITEAFF
TGTGCCAGCAGCTTTGGGACAGGGATCACTGAAGCTTTCTTT
>-|TRBJ2-3|-|TRBV9
CASSAPTTGFSLDTQYF
TGTGCCAGCAGCGCCCCCACTACGGGGTTTAGCTTAGATACGCAGTATTTT